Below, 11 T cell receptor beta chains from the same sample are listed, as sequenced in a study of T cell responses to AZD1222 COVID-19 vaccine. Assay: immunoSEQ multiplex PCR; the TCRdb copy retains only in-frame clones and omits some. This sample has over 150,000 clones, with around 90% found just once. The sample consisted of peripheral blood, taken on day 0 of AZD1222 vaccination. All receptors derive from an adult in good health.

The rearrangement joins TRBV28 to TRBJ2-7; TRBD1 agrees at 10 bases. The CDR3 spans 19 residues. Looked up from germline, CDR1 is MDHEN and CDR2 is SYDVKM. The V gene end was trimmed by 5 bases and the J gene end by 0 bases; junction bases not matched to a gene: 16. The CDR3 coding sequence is TGTGCCAGCAGTGAAACCCCGGGACAGGGGACCTCCGTCTCCTACGAGCAGTACTTC. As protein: CASSETPGQGTSVSYEQYF.

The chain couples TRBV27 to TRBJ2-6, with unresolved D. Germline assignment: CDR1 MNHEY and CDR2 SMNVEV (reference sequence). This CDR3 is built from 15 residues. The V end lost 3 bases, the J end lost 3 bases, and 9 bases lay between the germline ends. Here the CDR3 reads CASSFDGLGANVLTF. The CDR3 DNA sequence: TGTGCCAGCAGTTTCGATGGGCTTGGGGCCAACGTCCTGACTTTC. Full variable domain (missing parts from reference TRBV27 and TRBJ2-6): EAQVTQNPRYLITVTGKKLTVTCSQNMNHEYMSWYRQDPGLGLRQIYYSMNVEVTDKGDVPEGYKVSRKEKRNFPLILESPSPNQTSLYFCASSFDGLGANVLTFGAGSRLTVL.

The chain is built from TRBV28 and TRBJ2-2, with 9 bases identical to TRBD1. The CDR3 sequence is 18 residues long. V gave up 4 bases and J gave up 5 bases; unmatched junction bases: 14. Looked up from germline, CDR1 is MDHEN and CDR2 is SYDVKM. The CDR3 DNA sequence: TGTGCCAGCAGTTCGGACAGGGGCCACACGGGCGTAACCGGGGAGCTGTTTTTT. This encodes CASSSDRGHTGVTGELFF. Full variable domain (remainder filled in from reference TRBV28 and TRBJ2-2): DVKVTQSSRYLVKRTGEKVFLECVQDMDHENMFWYRQDPGLGLRLIYFSYDVKMKEKGDIPEGYSVSREKKERFSLILESASTNQTSMYLCASSSDRGHTGVTGELFFGEGSRLTVL.

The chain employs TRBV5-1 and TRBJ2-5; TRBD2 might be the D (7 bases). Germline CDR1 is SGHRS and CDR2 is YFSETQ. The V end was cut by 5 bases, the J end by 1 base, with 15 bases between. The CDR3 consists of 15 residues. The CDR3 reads CASRSRGGIQETQYF. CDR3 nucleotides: TGCGCCAGCAGGTCCAGGGGAGGGATCCAAGAGACCCAGTACTTC.

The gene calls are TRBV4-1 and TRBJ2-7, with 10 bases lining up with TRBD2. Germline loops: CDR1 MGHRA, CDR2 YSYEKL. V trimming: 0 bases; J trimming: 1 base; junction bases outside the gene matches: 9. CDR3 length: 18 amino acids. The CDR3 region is CASSQDNQREGLSYEQYF. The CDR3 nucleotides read TGCGCCAGCAGCCAAGATAACCAGCGGGAGGGCCTTTCCTACGAGCAGTACTTC.

CDR3 nucleotides: TGTGCCAGCAGCCAGGGGACAGGCGGATCTCATGAAAAACTGTTTTTT. It is translated as CASSQGTGGSHEKLFF. The V call is TRBV5-4, the J call TRBJ1-4; TRBD1 aligns across 8 bases. Looked up from germline, CDR1 is SGHNT and CDR2 is YYREEE (reference sequence). The CDR3 runs to 16 residues. Germline trimming cut 4 bases from V and 6 bases from J; bases unmatched to any gene: 11.

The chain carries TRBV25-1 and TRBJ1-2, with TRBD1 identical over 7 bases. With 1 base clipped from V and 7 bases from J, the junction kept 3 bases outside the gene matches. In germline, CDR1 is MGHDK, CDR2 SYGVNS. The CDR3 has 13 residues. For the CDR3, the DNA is TGTGCCAGCAGTGAATCGGCAGGGGGTGGCTACACCTTC. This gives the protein CASSESAGGGYTF.

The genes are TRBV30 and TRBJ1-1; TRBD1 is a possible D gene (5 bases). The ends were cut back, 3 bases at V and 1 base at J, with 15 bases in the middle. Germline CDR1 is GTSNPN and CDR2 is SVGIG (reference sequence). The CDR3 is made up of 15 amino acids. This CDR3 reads CAWRPAGSANTEAFF. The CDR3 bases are TGTGCCTGGAGGCCGGCAGGGAGCGCGAACACTGAAGCTTTCTTT. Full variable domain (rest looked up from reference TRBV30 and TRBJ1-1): SQTIHQWPATLVQPVGSPLSLECTVEGTSNPNLYWYRQAAGRGLQLLFYSVGIGQISSEVPQNLSASRPQDRQFILSSKKLLLSDSGFYLCAWRPAGSANTEAFFGQGTRLTVV.

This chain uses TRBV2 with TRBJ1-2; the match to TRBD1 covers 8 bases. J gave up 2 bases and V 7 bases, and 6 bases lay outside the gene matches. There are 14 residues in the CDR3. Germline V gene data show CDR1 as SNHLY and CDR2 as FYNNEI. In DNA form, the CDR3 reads TGTGCCAGCAATGGACAGGGCAGAAACTATGGCTACACCTTC. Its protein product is CASNGQGRNYGYTF.

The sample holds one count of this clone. CDR3 region: CASTESPGAGYTF. The CDR3 coding sequence is TGTGCCAGCACCGAGTCCCCAGGGGCGGGCTACACCTTC. J is TRBJ1-2 and V is TRBV7-9; D perhaps matches TRBD1 (6 bases). Germline V gives CDR1 SEHNR, CDR2 FQNEAQ (reference sequence). This CDR3 is 13 amino acids long. V shed 7 bases and J shed 8 bases, with 17 bases lying between them.

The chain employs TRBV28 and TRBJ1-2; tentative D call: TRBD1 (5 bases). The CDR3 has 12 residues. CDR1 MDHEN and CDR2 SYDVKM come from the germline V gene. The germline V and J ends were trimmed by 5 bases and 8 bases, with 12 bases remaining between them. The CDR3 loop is CASSAGLEGYTF. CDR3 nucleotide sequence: TGTGCCAGCAGTGCAGGGCTGGAGGGCTACACCTTC.